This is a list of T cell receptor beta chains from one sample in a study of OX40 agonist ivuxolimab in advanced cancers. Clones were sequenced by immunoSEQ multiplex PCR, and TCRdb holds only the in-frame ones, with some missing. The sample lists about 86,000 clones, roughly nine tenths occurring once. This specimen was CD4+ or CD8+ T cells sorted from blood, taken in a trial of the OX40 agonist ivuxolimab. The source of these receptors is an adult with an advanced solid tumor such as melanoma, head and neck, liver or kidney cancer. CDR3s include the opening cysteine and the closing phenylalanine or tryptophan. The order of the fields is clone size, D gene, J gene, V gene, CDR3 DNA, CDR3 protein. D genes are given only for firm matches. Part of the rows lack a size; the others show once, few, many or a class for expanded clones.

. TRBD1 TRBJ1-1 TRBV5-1 TGCGCCAGCAGCCCCAGACAGGGAGGGACTGAAGCTTTCTTT CASSPRQGGTEAFF
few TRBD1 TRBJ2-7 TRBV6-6 TGTGCCAGCAGACAGGGGTCCTACGAGCAGTACTTC CASRQGSYEQYF
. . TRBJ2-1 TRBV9 TGTGCCAGCAGCGTAGAAGCTGCCACCTACAATGAGCAGTTCTTC CASSVEAATYNEQFF
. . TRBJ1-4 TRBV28 TGTGCCGTCATTCCCAGTGGGGGAATAGGTAATGAAAAACTGTTTTTT CAVIPSGGIGNEKLFF
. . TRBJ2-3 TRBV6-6 TGTGCCAGCTACGGACCTCCCAAAAATACGCAGTATTTT CASYGPPKNTQYF
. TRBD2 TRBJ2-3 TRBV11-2 TGTGCCAGCAGCTTAGACGGGAGCGGGGCAGATACGCAGTATTTT CASSLDGSGADTQYF
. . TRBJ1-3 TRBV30 TGTGCCTGTTCCAGACAGTACTCTGGAAACACCATATATTTT CACSRQYSGNTIYF
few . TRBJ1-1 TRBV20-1 TGCAGTGCGGGGGGGGCTGAAGCTTTCTTT CSAGGAEAFF
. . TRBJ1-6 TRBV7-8 TGTGCCTGGGCAGAGCCTAATTCACCCCTCCACTTT CAWAEPNSPLHF
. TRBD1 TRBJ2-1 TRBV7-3 TGTGCCAGCAGCTTTGTGGGGACAGGGAGGGATGAGCAGTTCTTC CASSFVGTGRDEQFF
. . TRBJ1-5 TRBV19 TGTGCCAGTAGCCCAGTGGGGGAAGGAGGGCAGCCCCAGCATTTT CASSPVGEGGQPQHF
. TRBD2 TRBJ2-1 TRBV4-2 TGTGCCAGCAGCCAAGTAAGGTCTAGCGGGGGGGCCAGGTACAATGAGCAGTTCTTC CASSQVRSSGGARYNEQFF
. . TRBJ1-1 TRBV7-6 TGTGCCAGCAGCCCAACGGGTCTGAACACTGAAGCTTTCTTT CASSPTGLNTEAFF
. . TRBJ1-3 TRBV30 TGTGCCTGGAGCCCCCTAGAGGGGACCATATATTTT CAWSPLEGTIYF
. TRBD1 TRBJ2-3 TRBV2 TGTGCCAGCCTGACAGGGGGCGTTTTTGATACGCAGTATTTT CASLTGGVFDTQYF
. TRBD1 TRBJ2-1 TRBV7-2 TGTGCCAGCAGCTTACGGAGACAGGGGGCCGATGAGCAGTTCTTC CASSLRRQGADEQFF
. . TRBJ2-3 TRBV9 TGTGCCAGCAGCGTAAGGGGGGGCGAGACAGATACGCAGTATTTT CASSVRGGETDTQYF
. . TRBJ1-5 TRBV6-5 TGTGCCAGCAGAACCCGCAGGGGCGGGAATCAGCCCCAGCATTTT CASRTRRGGNQPQHF
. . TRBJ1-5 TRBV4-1 TGCGCCAGCAGCGAGCAGGGGAATCGGGGTCAGCCCCAGCATTTT CASSEQGNRGQPQHF
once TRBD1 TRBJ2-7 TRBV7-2 TGTGCCAGCAGCATGACAGGGGCCAACTACGAGCAGTACTTC CASSMTGANYEQYF
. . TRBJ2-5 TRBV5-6 TGTGCCAGCCGCAGGAAGGGCCCGGAGACCCAGTACTTC CASRRKGPETQYF
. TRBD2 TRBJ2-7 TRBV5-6 TGTGCCAGCAGCTTGGCAGCGGGAGGAGGTTACGAGCAGTACTTC CASSLAAGGGYEQYF
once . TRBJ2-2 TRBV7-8 TGTGCCAGCAGCTTAACAGGCCCGGGGACCGGGGAGCTGTTTTTT CASSLTGPGTGELFF
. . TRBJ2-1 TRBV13 TGTGCCAGCAGTTTTCCAGGGCAGATGGTGGATGAGCAGTTCTTC CASSFPGQMVDEQFF
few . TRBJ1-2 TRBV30 TGTGCCTGGAGTCAGGGGCACTATGGCTACACCTTC CAWSQGHYGYTF
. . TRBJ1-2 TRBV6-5 TGTGCCAGCAGTCGTAGGACCGAACTGGGGATATCCTTC CASSRRTELGISF
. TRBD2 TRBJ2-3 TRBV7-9 TGTGCCAGCAGCGCCGGACAAGGACTAGCGGGATTTGAAGATACGCAGTATTTT CASSAGQGLAGFEDTQYF
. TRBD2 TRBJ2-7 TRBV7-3 TGTGCCAGCAGCTTAGTCAGTGGGGTGGCGGGAGGGCCGATCTACGAGCAGTACTTC CASSLVSGVAGGPIYEQYF
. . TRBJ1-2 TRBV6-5 TGTGCCAGCAGTGGACCTGGGAGGGATGGCTACACCTTC CASSGPGRDGYTF
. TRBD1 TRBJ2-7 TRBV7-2 TGTGCCAGCAGCCCGGGGACAGGCCACTACGAGCAGTACTTC CASSPGTGHYEQYF
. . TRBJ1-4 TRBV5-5 TGTGCCAGCAGCAACGGCCCTACCCCTAATGAAAAACTGTTTTTT CASSNGPTPNEKLFF
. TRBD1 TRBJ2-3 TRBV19 TGTGCCAGTAGGGACAGGGGACCAGATACGCAGTATTTT CASRDRGPDTQYF
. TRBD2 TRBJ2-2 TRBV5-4 TGTGCCAGCAGCTTGGAAGCGGGGGGCACCGGGGAGCTGTTTTTT CASSLEAGGTGELFF
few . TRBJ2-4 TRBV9 TGTGCCAGCAGCCCCAGGGTAGAGACCAAAAACATTCAGTACTTC CASSPRVETKNIQYF
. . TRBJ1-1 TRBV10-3 TGTGCCATCAGTGATTGGGGGGAGAACACTGAAGCTTTCTTT CAISDWGENTEAFF
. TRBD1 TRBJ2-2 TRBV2 TGTGCCAGCAGTGAGGGACAGGACACCGGGGAGCTGTTTTTT CASSEGQDTGELFF
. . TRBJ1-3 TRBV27 TGTGCCAGCAGGGGGGCAGGGAACACCATATATTTT CASRGAGNTIYF
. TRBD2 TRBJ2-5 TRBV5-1 TGCGCCAGCAGCACTAGCGGGGGTCAAGAGACCCAGTACTTC CASSTSGGQETQYF
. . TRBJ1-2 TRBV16 TGTGCCAGCAGCCAATCAGACACCCACTATGGCTACACCTTC CASSQSDTHYGYTF
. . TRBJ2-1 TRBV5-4 TGTGCCAGCAGCTTACAGGTTAATGAGCAGTTCTTC CASSLQVNEQFF
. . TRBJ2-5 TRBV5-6 TGTGCCAGCAGCCAGAGGGATTACCTGTACCAAGAGACCCAGTACTTC CASSQRDYLYQETQYF
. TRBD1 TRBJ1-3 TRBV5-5 TGTGCCAGCAGCTTGGGTTTACAGGGGGCGTTGGGAAACACCATATATTTT CASSLGLQGALGNTIYF
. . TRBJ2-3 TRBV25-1 TGTGCCAGCACTGGCCAAGATACGCAGTATTTT CASTGQDTQYF
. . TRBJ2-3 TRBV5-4 TGTGCCAGCAGCTTCCGGGAGTCTAGCACAGATACGCAGTATTTT CASSFRESSTDTQYF